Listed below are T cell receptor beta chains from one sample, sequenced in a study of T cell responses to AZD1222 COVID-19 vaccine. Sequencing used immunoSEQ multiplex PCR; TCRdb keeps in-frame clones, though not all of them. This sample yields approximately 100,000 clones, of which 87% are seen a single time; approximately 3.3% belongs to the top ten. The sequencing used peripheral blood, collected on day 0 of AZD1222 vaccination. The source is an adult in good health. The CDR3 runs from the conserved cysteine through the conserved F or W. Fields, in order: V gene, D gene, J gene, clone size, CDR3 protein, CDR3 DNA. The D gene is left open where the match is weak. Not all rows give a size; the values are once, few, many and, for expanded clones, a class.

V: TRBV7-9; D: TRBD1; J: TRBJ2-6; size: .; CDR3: CASSARDSDSGANVLTF; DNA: TGTGCCAGCAGCGCGAGGGACAGCGACTCTGGGGCCAACGTCCTGACTTTC
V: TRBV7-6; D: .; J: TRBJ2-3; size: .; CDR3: CASSLGTDTQYF; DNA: TGTGCCAGCAGCTTGGGGACAGATACGCAGTATTTT
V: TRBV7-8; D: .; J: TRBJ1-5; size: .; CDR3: CASSSSSNQPQHF; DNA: TGTGCCAGCAGCTCATCGAGCAATCAGCCCCAGCATTTT
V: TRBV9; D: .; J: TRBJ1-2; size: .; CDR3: CASSVAHAAYGYTF; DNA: TGTGCCAGCAGCGTAGCTCACGCCGCCTATGGCTACACCTTC
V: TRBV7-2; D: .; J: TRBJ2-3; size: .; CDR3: CASSISLVNTDTQYF; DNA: TGTGCCAGCAGCATTAGCCTAGTGAACACAGATACGCAGTATTTT
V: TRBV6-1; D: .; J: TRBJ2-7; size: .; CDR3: CASSDGRGAGEQYF; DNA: TGTGCCAGCAGTGACGGTCGGGGGGCGGGAGAGCAGTACTTC
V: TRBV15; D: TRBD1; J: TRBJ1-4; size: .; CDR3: CATSRDQGGEKLFF; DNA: TGTGCCACCAGCAGAGATCAGGGGGGCGAAAAACTGTTTTTT
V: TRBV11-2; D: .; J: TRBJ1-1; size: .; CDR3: CASSPRGGNTEAFF; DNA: TGTGCCAGCAGCCCAAGAGGGGGGAACACTGAAGCTTTCTTT
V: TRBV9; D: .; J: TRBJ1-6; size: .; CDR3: CASSSQAAGNSPLHF; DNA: TGTGCCAGCAGCTCTCAGGCGGCGGGCAATTCACCCCTCCACTTT
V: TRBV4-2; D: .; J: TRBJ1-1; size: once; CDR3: CASSPPFGQEGGRGAEAFF; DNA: TGTGCCAGCAGCCCCCCATTTGGGCAGGAGGGCGGGAGAGGGGCTGAAGCTTTCTTT
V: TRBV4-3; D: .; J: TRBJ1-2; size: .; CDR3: CASSQVPTGGDGYTF; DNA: TGCGCCAGCAGCCAAGTCCCTACCGGAGGCGATGGCTACACCTTC
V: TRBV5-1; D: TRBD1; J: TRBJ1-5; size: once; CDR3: CASSPGQANQPQHF; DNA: TGCGCCAGCAGCCCTGGACAGGCAAATCAGCCCCAGCATTTT
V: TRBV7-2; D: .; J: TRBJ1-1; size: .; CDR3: CASSLSAGYTEAFF; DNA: TGTGCCAGCAGCTTAAGCGCAGGGTATACTGAAGCTTTCTTT
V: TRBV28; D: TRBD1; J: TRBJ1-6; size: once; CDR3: CASSSGGRSPLHF; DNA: TGTGCCAGCAGTTCAGGGGGCCGTTCACCCCTCCACTTT
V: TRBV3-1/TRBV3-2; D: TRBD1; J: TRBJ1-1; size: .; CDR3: CASSQGQANTEAFF; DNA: TGTGCCAGCAGCCAGGGACAGGCGAACACTGAAGCTTTCTTT
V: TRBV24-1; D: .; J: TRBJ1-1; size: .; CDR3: CATSDARGGGTEAFF; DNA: TGTGCCACCAGTGATGCCAGGGGAGGCGGAACTGAAGCTTTCTTT
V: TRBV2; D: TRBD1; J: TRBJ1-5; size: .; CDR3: CASSEWDRGTNQPQHF; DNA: TGTGCCAGCAGTGAATGGGACAGGGGGACCAATCAGCCCCAGCATTTT
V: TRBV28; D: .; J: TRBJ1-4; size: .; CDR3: CASSFAAEKLFF; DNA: TGTGCCAGCAGTTTCGCGGCAGAAAAACTGTTTTTT
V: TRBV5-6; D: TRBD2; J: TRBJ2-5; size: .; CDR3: CASSLLKSLAGGRETQYF; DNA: TGTGCCAGCAGCTTACTAAAATCACTAGCGGGGGGTCGAGAGACCCAGTACTTC
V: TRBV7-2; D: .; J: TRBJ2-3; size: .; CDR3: CASSLTPDTQYF; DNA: TGTGCCAGCAGCTTAACCCCAGATACGCAGTATTTT
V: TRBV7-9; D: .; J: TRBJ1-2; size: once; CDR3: CASSTTNYGYTF; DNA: TGTGCCAGCAGCACGACTAACTATGGCTACACCTTC
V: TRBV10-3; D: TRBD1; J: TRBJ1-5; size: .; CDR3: CAISVGTGGDSNQPQHF; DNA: TGTGCCATCAGTGTGGGGACAGGGGGGGATAGCAATCAGCCCCAGCATTTT
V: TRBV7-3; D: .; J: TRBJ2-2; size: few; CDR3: CASRGGGNTGELFF; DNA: TGTGCCAGCAGAGGGGGTGGTAACACCGGGGAGCTGTTTTTT
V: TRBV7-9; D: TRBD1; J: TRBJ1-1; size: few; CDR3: CASSLGQGMNTEAFF; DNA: TGTGCCAGCAGCCTAGGACAGGGGATGAACACTGAAGCTTTCTTT
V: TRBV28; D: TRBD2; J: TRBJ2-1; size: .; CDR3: CASSPLIGTSYNEQFF; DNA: TGTGCCAGCAGTCCGTTAATTGGGACTAGCTACAATGAGCAGTTCTTC
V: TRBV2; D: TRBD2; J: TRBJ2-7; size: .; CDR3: CASLPTSGSYEQYF; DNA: TGTGCCAGCTTACCTACTAGCGGCTCCTACGAGCAGTACTTC
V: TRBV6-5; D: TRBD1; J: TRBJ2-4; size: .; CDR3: CASSSGQLTAKNIQYF; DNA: TGTGCCAGCAGTTCGGGACAGCTTACAGCCAAAAACATTCAGTACTTC
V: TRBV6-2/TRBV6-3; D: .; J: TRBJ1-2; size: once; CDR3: CASSYVRAGFVGYTF; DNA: TGTGCCAGCAGTTACGTCCGCGCAGGGTTCGTCGGCTACACCTTC
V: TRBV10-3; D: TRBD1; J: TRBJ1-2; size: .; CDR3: CAIRGQGYGYTF; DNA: TGTGCCATCAGGGGACAGGGGTATGGCTACACCTTC
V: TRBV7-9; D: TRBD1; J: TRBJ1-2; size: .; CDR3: CASSRTGGGYGYTF; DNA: TGTGCCAGCAGCCGGACAGGGGGAGGCTATGGCTACACCTTC
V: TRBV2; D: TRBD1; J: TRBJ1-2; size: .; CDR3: CASSHPGQGGGYTF; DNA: TGTGCCAGCAGTCATCCGGGACAGGGGGGCGGCTACACCTTC
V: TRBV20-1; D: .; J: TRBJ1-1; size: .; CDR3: CSARKGTEAFF; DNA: TGCAGTGCTCGCAAGGGGACTGAAGCTTTCTTT
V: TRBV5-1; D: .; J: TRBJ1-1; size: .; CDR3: CASSRGQSPEAFF; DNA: TGCGCCAGCAGCCGTGGACAGAGCCCTGAAGCTTTCTTT
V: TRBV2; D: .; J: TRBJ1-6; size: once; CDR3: CASSLQGLGSPLHF; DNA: TGTGCCAGCAGCCTACAGGGTTTGGGATCACCCCTCCACTTT
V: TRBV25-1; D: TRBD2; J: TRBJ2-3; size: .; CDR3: CASSEYERGGSDTQYF; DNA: TGTGCCAGCAGTGAATACGAGCGGGGTGGGTCGGATACGCAGTATTTT
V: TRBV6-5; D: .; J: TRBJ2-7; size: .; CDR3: CASSYSKDIGYEQYF; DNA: TGTGCCAGCAGTTACTCGAAAGATATAGGCTACGAGCAGTACTTC
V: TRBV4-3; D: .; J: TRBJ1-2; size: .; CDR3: CASSPKAPRGDYGYTF; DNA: TGCGCCAGCAGCCCGAAAGCCCCTCGGGGGGATTATGGCTACACCTTC
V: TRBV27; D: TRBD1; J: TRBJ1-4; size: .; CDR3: CASSPQGGNEKLFF; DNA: TGTGCCAGCAGTCCCCAGGGGGGGAATGAAAAACTGTTTTTT
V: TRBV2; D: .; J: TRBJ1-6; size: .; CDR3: CASSDPGLHSPLHF; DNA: TGTGCCAGCAGTGACCCGGGTCTACATTCACCCCTCCACTTT
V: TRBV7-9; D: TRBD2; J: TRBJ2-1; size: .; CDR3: CASSLGTSGGWANEQFF; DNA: TGTGCCAGCAGCCTCGGGACTAGCGGGGGCTGGGCCAATGAGCAGTTCTTC
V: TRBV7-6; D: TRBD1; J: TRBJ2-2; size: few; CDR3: CASSSRRGSNTGELFF; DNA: TGTGCCAGCAGCTCCCGCAGGGGGAGTAACACCGGGGAGCTGTTTTTT